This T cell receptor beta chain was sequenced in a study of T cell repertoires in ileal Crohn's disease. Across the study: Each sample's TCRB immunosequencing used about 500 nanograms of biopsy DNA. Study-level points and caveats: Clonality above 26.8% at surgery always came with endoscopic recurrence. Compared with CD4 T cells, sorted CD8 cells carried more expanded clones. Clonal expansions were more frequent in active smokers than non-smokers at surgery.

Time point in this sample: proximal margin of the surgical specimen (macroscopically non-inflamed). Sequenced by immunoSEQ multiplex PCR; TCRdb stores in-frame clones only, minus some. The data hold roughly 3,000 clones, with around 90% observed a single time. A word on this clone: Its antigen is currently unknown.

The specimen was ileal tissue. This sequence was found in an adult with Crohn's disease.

DNA of the CDR3: TGTGCCAGCAGCTTGTTTCAAAACACTGAAGCTTTCTTT. This gives the protein CASSLFQNTEAFF. The chain carries TRBV7-2 and TRBJ1-1; D is undetermined. Trimming stripped 3 bases from V and 2 bases from J, with 7 bases between. This CDR3 is 13 amino acids long. CDR1 is SGHTA and CDR2 is FQGNSA in the germline V gene. The variable domain in full, completed from reference TRBV7-2 and TRBJ1-1, reads GAGVSQSPSNKVTEKGKDVELRCDPISGHTALYWYRQSLGQGLEFLIYFQGNSAPDKSGLPSDRFSAERTGGSVSTLTIQRTQQEDSAVYLCASSLFQNTEAFFGQGTRLTVV.